One and the same sample provided the 3 T cell receptor beta chains below, sequenced in a study of CD8 T cells in Susac syndrome. RNA in amounts of roughly 0.5 to 1 ug was reverse transcribed with random hexamers. Via MiXCR, TCRdb re-called the immunoSEQ multiplex PCR reads, giving one row per CDR3 protein. The table lists approximately 280,000 distinct CDR3 sequences, more than 75% of them singletons, with about 0.11% in the top ten. The sample was CD8+ T cells from PBMCs. These receptor sequences come from a human donor with multiple sclerosis.

V usage is TRBV9 and J usage is TRBJ2-1, with no clear D. The CDR3 runs 15 residues. Trimming took 4 bases from V and 9 from J, leaving 20 bases between them. CDR1 is SGDLS, CDR2 YYNGEE, per germline. The CDR3 DNA follows: TGTGCCAGCAGCACCCGGGCCGTCGGTAAGGGTGAGCAGTTCTTC. Translated: CASSTRAVGKGEQFF.

V gene TRBV6-2 or TRBV6-3 combines with J gene TRBJ1-5; 9 bases fit TRBD1. CDR1 MNHEY and CDR2 SVGEGT come from the germline V gene. CDR3 length equals 16 residues. The ends lost 0 bases at V and 7 bases at J; junction bases unmatched: 7. CDR3 sequence: CASSYSGTGLMQPQHF. CDR3 bases: TGTGCCAGCAGTTACTCGGGGACAGGGTTAATGCAGCCCCAGCATTTT.

This clonotype was observed a few times. V gene TRBV5-1 combines with J gene TRBJ2-1, with TRBD2 matching over 7 bases. Germline V gene lookup returns CDR1 SGHRS and CDR2 YFSETQ. V gave up 2 bases and J gave up 4 bases; unmatched junction bases: 12. This CDR3 is 17 amino acids long. CDR3 loop: CASSFRSGRGYYNEQFF. The CDR3 DNA follows: TGCGCCAGCAGCTTCAGAAGCGGGCGGGGGTATTACAATGAGCAGTTCTTC.